The rows below give T cell receptor beta chains drawn from one sample of a study of CD8 T cells in ankylosing spondylitis. TCRdb called the 5' RACE reads again in MiXCR, with one record for every CDR3 protein. The data show under 250,000 distinct CDR3 sequences, under 30% seen once. Sequencing was done on a sample of blood, either unsorted or a sorted T cell fraction (not recorded which). The origin of the receptors is a male donor with ankylosing spondylitis or in good health (not recorded which). CDR3s include the opening cysteine and the closing phenylalanine or tryptophan. The D gene is left open where the match is weak. Clone size is given for some rows only: seen once, a few or many times, or a class if the clone is expanded.

size	V	D	J	DNA	CDR3
many	TRBV10-3	TRBD1	TRBJ2-7	TGTGCCATCATGGGAGCGGGACAGGGGGTTGGCGAGCAGTACTTC	CAIMGAGQGVGEQYF
.	TRBV5-1	.	TRBJ2-5	TGCGCCAGCAGCGATACGATGGGGTCAGAGACCCAGTACTTC	CASSDTMGSETQYF
many	TRBV24-1	TRBD2	TRBJ2-1	TGTGCCACCAGTGATTCCGGGACTAGCGCCTACAATGAGCAGTTCTTC	CATSDSGTSAYNEQFF
.	TRBV5-6	TRBD1	TRBJ1-5	TGTGCCAGCAGCTTGGGGACAGGGGGCGGTAGGGGCAATCAGCCCCAGCATTTT	CASSLGTGGGRGNQPQHF
.	TRBV20-1	TRBD2	TRBJ2-1	TGCAGTGCTATTACGGGAGGGCCATGGAATGAGCAGTTCTTC	CSAITGGPWNEQFF
many	TRBV5-1	.	TRBJ2-7	TGCGCCAGCAGCTTGGACAGGGAATCCTACGAGCAGTACTTC	CASSLDRESYEQYF
many	TRBV20-1	.	TRBJ2-4	TGCAGTGCTAGAGATGGGGGAGTCCCAGCCAAAAACATTCAGTACTTC	CSARDGGVPAKNIQYF
many	TRBV20-1	.	TRBJ1-1	TGCAGTGCGGGCGGACCGAACACTGAAGCTTTCTTT	CSAGGPNTEAFF
many	TRBV12-3/TRBV12-4	TRBD1	TRBJ1-6	TGTGCCAGCAGTGCCACAGGGGGTAATTCACCCCTCCACTTT	CASSATGGNSPLHF
many	TRBV2	.	TRBJ1-5	TGTGCCAGCAGTGAACTAGGACAGCCAAATCAGCCCCAGCATTTT	CASSELGQPNQPQHF
.	TRBV20-1	.	TRBJ2-5	TGCAGTGCTAGCGTTGCGTTCCAAGAGACCCAGTACTTC	CSASVAFQETQYF
many	TRBV29-1	TRBD1	TRBJ1-1	TGCAGCGTTGGGAATCAGGGGGCTTTCACTGAAGCTTTCTTT	CSVGNQGAFTEAFF